This T cell receptor beta chain originates from a study of cytotoxic CD8 clonotypes in ibrutinib-treated CLL (dated by TCRdb to the early 2020s). Describing the broader study: The cohort included roughly 15 treatment-naive and 11 to 12 relapsed/refractory patients; some 18 were IGHV unmutated. Response samples were taken after a median of 12 months on treatment, ranging from about 6 to 40 months. Longitudinal samples were obtainable from about 30% of the 86 participants in the trial. Cryopreserved peripheral blood mononuclear cells were collected at three points: before therapy, at response, and at either sustained remission or disease progression. Partial responses were observed in about 25 patients and complete responses in 2; after a median follow-up of around 68 months, remission was maintained in 15 or so patients and progression was observed in approximately twelve. An average of around 250,000 productive templates and roughly 94,000 productive rearrangements was obtained per sample. Every remission and progressive disease sample was obtained while ibrutinib was still being received by the patients.

On a MiSeq, deep resolution sequencing aimed for a depth between 1 in 1 million and 1 in 200,000 T cells, with each clonotype covered roughly 10x on average. TCR beta libraries were generated with the immunoSEQ hsTCRB Kit. The study's own analysis went as follows. ImmunoSEQ Data Assistant and ImmunoSEQ Analyzer were used for data analysis, and V, D and J genes were assigned according to IMGT definitions. Clonality, which ranges from 0 to 1, was calculated by subtracting the normalized Shannon entropy of productive rearrangement frequencies from one. Only overrepresented clonotypes making up at least 0.05% of each patient's repertoire were included in the public clonotype analysis. Repertoires from some 13 age-matched healthy donors in immuneACCESS were used as clonality controls. Drawn from immuneACCESS, this table holds only the in-frame rearrangements with V and J called that TCRdb kept. Clones are partly lost; checked studies trace under half to an unresolved V gene and leave the rest unexplained. The DNA gave D and trimming, while V, J and clone size come from that table. The table for this sample lists 150,000 to 200,000 clones; around nine tenths of them were counted only once. Jointly, the top ten make up approximately 2.9% of the sample.

Trimming removed 5 bases from V and 3 bases from J, leaving 16 bases between the germline ends. CDR1 and CDR2 are read off the germline V gene as SGHAT and FQNNGV. The CDR3 spans 15 residues, from the cysteine through the phenylalanine. Kept here is only the CDR3 DNA, which spans 45 bases and is read in frame from base 1. Findings and caveats that apply to the study as a whole: Baseline clonality exceeded that of age-matched healthy donors and correlated strongly with circulating CD8+ T-cell counts. Public clonotypes were rare and either contracted or stayed stable during treatment, and the rise in clonality at ibrutinib response reflected the expansion of private clonotypes. At ibrutinib response clonality went up, during sustained remission it held steady, and at progression it dropped back toward baseline. Sustained-remission and progressing patients did not have matched sampling times, and lymph node repertoires were not examined.

The time point tag for this specimen amounts to: progressive disease on ibrutinib. For TCR beta library preparation, approximately 2 micrograms of genomic DNA was extracted from cryopreserved PBMCs. Longitudinal blood samples from CLL patients on ibrutinib monotherapy underwent high-throughput TCR beta sequencing. Patients were enrolled in a phase 2 open-label single-center ibrutinib monotherapy trial. Turning to this clone: The antigen it recognizes is unknown. Base quality data are lacking; no much larger clone is found one base away.

The sequencing here drew on PBMCs, taken at disease progression, from a patient treated with ibrutinib. The sequence derives from a human donor with chronic lymphocytic leukemia. This chain joins TRBV11-2 to TRBJ1-2; no D gene can be assigned with confidence. CDR3 reads: CASSPERTAHYGYTF. The nucleotides are TGTGCCAGCAGCCCAGAGAGAACAGCCCACTATGGCTACACCTTC.